Only a few counts were recorded for the clone carrying this T cell receptor beta chain. Its antigen is currently unknown. The data were taken from a study of CD8+ T cells in alopecia areata. Across the whole study: Oral tofacitinib (5 to 10 mg twice daily) was administered to treated patients.

Treatment here: oral pan-JAK inhibitor, 5-10 mg twice daily. Individuals with alopecia areata gave both lesional scalp punch biopsies and peripheral blood for collection. Both CD4+ and CD8+ T cells were separated by sorting PBMCs. General study findings and limits: While patients received tofacitinib, many expanded lesional clones remained present in scalp and blood.

With 1 base removed from V and 7 bases from J, the gap between germline ends came to 8 bases. Germline V lookup: CDR1 LGHNA, CDR2 YSLEER. The CDR3 runs 13 residues. It was cDNA, reverse transcribed from extracted RNA, that served as the sequencing template. Measured with immunoSEQ multiplex PCR; TCRdb has only the in-frame clones, and not every one. The table shows over 85,000 clones, with about 64% occurring only once. The rearrangement links TRBV4-3 to TRBJ2-1; D is ambiguous. The sequences come from CD8+ T cells sorted from blood, collected at week 4, from a patient treated with tofacitinib. The TCR comes from a human donor with alopecia areata. This chain's CDR3 is CASSQAGWNEQFF. In nucleotides, the CDR3 is TGCGCCAGCAGCCAAGCGGGTTGGAATGAGCAGTTCTTC.